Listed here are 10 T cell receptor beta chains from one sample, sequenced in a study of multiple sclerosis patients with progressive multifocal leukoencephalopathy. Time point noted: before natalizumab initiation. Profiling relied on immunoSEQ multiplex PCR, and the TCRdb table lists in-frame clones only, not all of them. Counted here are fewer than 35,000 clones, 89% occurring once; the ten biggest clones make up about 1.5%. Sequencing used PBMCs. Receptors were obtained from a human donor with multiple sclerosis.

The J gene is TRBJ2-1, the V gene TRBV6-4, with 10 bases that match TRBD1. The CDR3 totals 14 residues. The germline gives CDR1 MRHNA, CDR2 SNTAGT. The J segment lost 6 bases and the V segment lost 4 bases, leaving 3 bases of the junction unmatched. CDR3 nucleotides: TGTGCCAGCAGTGGGACAGGGGGGGGCAATGAGCAGTTCTTC. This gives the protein CASSGTGGGNEQFF.

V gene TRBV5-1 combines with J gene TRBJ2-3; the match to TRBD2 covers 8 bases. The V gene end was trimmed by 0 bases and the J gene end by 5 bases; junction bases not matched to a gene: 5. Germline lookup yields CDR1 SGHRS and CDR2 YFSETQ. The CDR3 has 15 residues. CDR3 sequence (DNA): TGCGCCAGCAGCTTGGTTGGCGGGGGGCGAGATACGCAGTATTTT. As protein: CASSLVGGGRDTQYF.

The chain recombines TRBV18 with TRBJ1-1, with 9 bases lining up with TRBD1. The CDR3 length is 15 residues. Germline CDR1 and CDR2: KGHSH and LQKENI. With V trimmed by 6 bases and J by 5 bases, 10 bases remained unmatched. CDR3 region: CASSLNRGPVTEAFF. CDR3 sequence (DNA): TGTGCCAGCTCCCTAAACAGGGGGCCGGTGACTGAAGCTTTCTTT.

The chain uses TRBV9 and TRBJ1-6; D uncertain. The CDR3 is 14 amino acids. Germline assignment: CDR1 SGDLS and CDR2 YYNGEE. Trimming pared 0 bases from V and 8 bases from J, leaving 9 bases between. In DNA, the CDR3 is TGTGCCAGCAGCGTAGGCGCGGAGGATTCACCCCTCCACTTT. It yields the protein CASSVGAEDSPLHF.

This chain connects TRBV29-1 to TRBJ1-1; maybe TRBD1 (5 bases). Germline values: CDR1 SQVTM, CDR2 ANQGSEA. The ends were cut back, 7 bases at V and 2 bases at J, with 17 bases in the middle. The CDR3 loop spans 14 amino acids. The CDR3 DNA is TGCAGCGGTAAACCCGGGACGGATAACACTGAAGCTTTCTTT. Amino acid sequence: CSGKPGTDNTEAFF.

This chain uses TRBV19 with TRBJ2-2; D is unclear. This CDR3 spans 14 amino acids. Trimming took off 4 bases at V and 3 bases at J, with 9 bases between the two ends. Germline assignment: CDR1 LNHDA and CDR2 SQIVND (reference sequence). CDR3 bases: TGTGCCAGTAGTACCCAGCCACACACCGGGGAGCTGTTTTTT. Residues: CASSTQPHTGELFF.

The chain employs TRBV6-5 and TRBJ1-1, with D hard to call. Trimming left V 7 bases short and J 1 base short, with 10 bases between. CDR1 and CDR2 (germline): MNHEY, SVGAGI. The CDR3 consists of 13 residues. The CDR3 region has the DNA TGTGCCAGCACCGGCTGGGGGAACACTGAAGCTTTCTTT. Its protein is CASTGWGNTEAFF.

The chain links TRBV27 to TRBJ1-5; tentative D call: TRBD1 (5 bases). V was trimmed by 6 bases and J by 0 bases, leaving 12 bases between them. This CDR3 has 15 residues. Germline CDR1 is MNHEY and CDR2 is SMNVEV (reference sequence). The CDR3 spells CASRRQTYSNQPQHF. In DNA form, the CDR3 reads TGTGCCAGCAGGAGACAGACTTATAGCAATCAGCCCCAGCATTTT.

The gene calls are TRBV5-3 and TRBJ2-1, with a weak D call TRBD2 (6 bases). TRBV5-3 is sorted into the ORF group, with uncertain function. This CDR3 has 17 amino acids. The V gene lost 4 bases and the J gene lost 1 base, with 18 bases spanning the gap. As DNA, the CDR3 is TGTGCCAGAAGCCCTGGGCTGGTTGGGGGGTCCTACAATGAGCAGTTCTTC. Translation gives CARSPGLVGGSYNEQFF.

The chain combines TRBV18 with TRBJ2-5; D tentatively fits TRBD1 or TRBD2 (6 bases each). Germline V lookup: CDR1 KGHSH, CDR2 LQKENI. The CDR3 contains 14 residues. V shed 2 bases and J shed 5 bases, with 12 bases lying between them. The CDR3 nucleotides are TGTGCCAGCTCACCAAATGGGGGGCATGAGACCCAGTACTTC. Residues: CASSPNGGHETQYF.